Described below is a single T cell receptor (beta chain) sequence and its context. There is no known antigen for this receptor. No base quality information exists; no much larger clone differs at one position. The cohort consisted of more than 650 healthy bone marrow donors. At the time of sampling, every cohort member was nominally healthy, though immune exposures that went unrecorded were likely present. The donor was CMV seropositive and was included in the group of almost 300 seropositive cohort members. Every donor gave a peripheral blood sample, and the peripheral blood mononuclear cells from that sample were used for TCR beta sequencing. The Qiagen DNeasy Blood Extraction Kit was used to extract genomic DNA from the blood cell samples. Libraries were built with the immunoSEQ multiplex PCR assay. The multiplex PCR relied on a mix of 60 forward primers for TCR Vbeta segments and 13 reverse primers for TCR Jbeta segments. Amplification of the CDR3 region of rearranged TCR beta genes was performed with a multiplex PCR assay on genomic DNA. Amplified TCR beta libraries were sequenced as 87-base-pair reads on the Illumina HiSeq System. The authors' pipeline ran thus. A later analysis counted approximately 84 million unique TCR beta chains across the 700 or so repertoires, and about 10 million of these chains were shared by at least two donors. Raw reads were error-corrected and collapsed into unique sequences by a nearest-neighbor algorithm in which closely related sequences were merged to remove PCR and sequencing errors. V, D and J gene segments were assigned by aligning CDR3 sequences to IMGT reference sequences. For a sequence to be retained, a match of at least six nucleotides was required to both a V gene segment and a J gene segment. Rearrangements were called productive when the CDR3 lacked stop codons and stayed in frame with V and J; all others were non-productive. Following IMGT convention, CDR3 was defined as the stretch from the second conserved V-encoded cysteine up to the conserved J-encoded phenylalanine. The earlier analysis of about 500 of the donors excluded sequences that lacked an unambiguous match to a single V gene segment. In an earlier analysis of about 590 of the donors, a V segment was called functional when productive rearrangements were above 56.7%, and segregating when the standard deviation between donors exceeded 5%. A statistical classification framework was built for diagnosing cytomegalovirus status from the catalog of TCR beta chain sequences. In a later analysis, TCR nucleotide sequences were compared against IMGT/GENE-DB human TR gene sequences so that V and J genes could be assigned. A later analysis assigned CDR3 sequences and most-parsimonious VDJ recombination scenarios with the TCRdist pipeline. In a later analysis, each TCR beta chain was defined by its CDR3 amino acid sequence together with its V-gene family, and reads lacking a unique V-gene family were excluded. To address suspected cross-contamination and a sequencing artifact, a later analysis removed approximately 600 highly shared, low-generation-probability nucleotide sequences. In a later analysis, a clonal expansion index for each public chain was calculated from normalized within-repertoire ranks of inferred template counts. Generation probabilities in a later analysis came from a VDJ recombination model fitted to out-of-frame rearrangements, and those results were checked against IGoR. A later analysis scored TCR-TCR, TCR-HLA and TCR-CMV co-occurrence with hypergeometric tests, applying a repertoire-size bias correction to TCR pairs. A later analysis estimated false discovery rates by permuting HLA or CMV assignments 20 times. In a later analysis, co-occurring TCRs were grouped using DBSCAN, and TCRdist sequence similarity was added for clustering within HLA-allele-positive subsets. Repertoires with fewer than 30,000 or more than 120,000 public chains, plus five repertoires with anomalous nucleotide sharing, were excluded from co-occurrence clustering. TCRdb provides this immuneACCESS table in a form limited to in-frame rearrangements. Some clones are lacking; in checked studies, under half of them reflect an unresolved V gene, and why the rest are absent is not known. That table is the source of V, J and clone size, and D and trimming were worked out from the DNA. This sample lists about 130,000 clones; around 85% were detected once. Approximately 4% of the sample goes to the ten largest clones.

As encoded in the germline V gene, CDR1 is SGHVS while CDR2 is FQNEAQ. The V and J ends are trimmed by 5 bases and 2 bases, leaving 13 bases between them. Its CDR3 holds 14 amino acids, cysteine through phenylalanine. Kept here is only the CDR3 DNA, which spans 42 bases and is read in frame from base 1. The data belong to a study of cytomegalovirus exposure and HLA in healthy donors (dated by TCRdb to about 2017). Describing the broader study: In an earlier analysis of roughly 500 of the donors, less than 350 Gb of sequence data and 120 million or so unique TCR beta sequences from 150 million to 200 million T cells were reported. Approximately 300 gigabases of sequencing data and 70 million to 100 million unique TCR sequences made up an early release that covered 640 HLA-typed donors. Of the roughly 400 genotyped donors, approximately 83% fell in the genetic ancestry cluster associated with self-reported Caucasian donors. The study was designed to test whether signatures of past pathogen exposure could be identified by cataloging public T cell receptors. The study profiled the T cell repertoires of hundreds of subjects by immunosequencing and related them to cytomegalovirus serostatus. Along with the approximately 600-subject first cohort, a separate validation cohort of about 110 different subjects was used. The study combined high-throughput TCR immunosequencing, statistical association of individual TCRs with disease status, and machine learning to predict cytomegalovirus infection status. In a later analysis, previously published TCR beta repertoires from hundreds of donors were re-analyzed and high-resolution HLA genotyping was added so that TCR occurrence patterns could be studied. The later analysis used no new phenotypic data to find candidate immune exposures, relying instead on TCR beta sequences and their occurrence across donors. In an earlier analysis of about 590 of the donors, high-throughput TCR beta sequencing was used to judge whether each TCR beta V gene segment behaved as functional or pseudogenic. Donor age, sex, ethnicity and CMV serostatus were compiled alongside the repertoire data. Genome-wide SNP genotypes for about three fifths of the roughly 700 donors were used in a later genetic analysis, which treated that subset as a discovery cohort. Every discovery cohort repertoire had been produced on one sequencing platform. HLA typing included class I and class II loci at four-digit resolution. Typing coverage varied by locus: about 629-630 donors for A, B, C, DRB1 and DQB1; approximately 500 for DQA1; about 590 for DPA1; about 450 for DPB1. Because of strong linkage in the cohort, five DR-DQ haplotypes were treated as single units for association and clustering. Among almost 400 genotyped donors of the cohort, an average of around 240,000 unique TCR beta nucleotide sequences were sequenced per donor, about a sixth of them non-productive.

Broad study findings and their caveats: Correlated functional status among segregating V segments might reflect linkage disequilibrium, but an unknown experimental factor could not be ruled out. According to the authors, the approach could potentially be generalized to other disease states and immunological phenotypes. A total of about 150 TCR beta chains were listed by the study as associated with cytomegalovirus. Immune exposure information for the cohort was limited to CMV serostatus. Broadly in line with IMGT annotations, most TCR beta V segments showed up in productive rearrangements about 87% or about 30% of the time in an earlier analysis of 450 to 750 of the donors. V-gene and J-gene trimming of TCR beta chains was associated with a missense DCLRE1C variant in a later genetic analysis, and the association was replicated in an independent cohort. Roughly uniform sequencing depth across donors was assumed in presence/absence analyses, although this assumption may not hold. A later analysis found that HLA-associated TCR beta chains were more clonally expanded and had lower generation probabilities than equally common non-associated chains. A later analysis found that most CMV-associated TCR beta chains appeared HLA-restricted, with HLA associations seemingly driven largely by CMV exposure. Across donors, most TCR sequences were observed very rarely, whereas some public TCRs were present in many individuals. Because HLA typing was unavailable for some donors at each locus, only the typed subset was used in association tests. A later analysis reported that several top co-occurrence clusters appeared linked to parvovirus B19, influenza, CMV and Epstein-Barr virus. A cluster of highly shared sequence variants was judged likely to represent a technical artifact of the sequencing pipeline. According to a later analysis, TCR association rates differed among HLA loci, with DRB1 alleles showing the most associated TCRs and HLA-C alleles showing the fewest. In vitro tests confirmed that three of the cytomegalovirus-associated TCR beta chains recognize cytomegalovirus antigens. A later analysis associated 15,000 to 20,000 TCR beta sequences with specific HLA alleles at a false discovery rate of 0.05. Because the 87-base-pair reads could not distinguish some IMGT-functional V segments, including TRBV6-2 and TRBV6-3, those segments were excluded. Strong co-occurrence of HLA alleles, especially DR and DQ, made assigning TCR associations to individual alleles difficult. The earlier analysis of approximately 590 of the donors excluded 15 to 20 rarely observed V segments, including chromosome 9 orphons, because counts were too low. A later genetic analysis reported fewer N-insertions in productive TCRs among donors in an Asian-associated ancestry cluster than the roughly 700-donor mean. Cytomegalovirus status was reported to be diagnosed by the classifier with high specificity and sensitivity in both the original and validation cohorts. This cohort had only TCR beta chains sequenced, and the lack of alpha or paired-chain data limited which features could be detected. A further reported finding was that TCR beta sequences accurately predicted the HLA-A and HLA-B alleles for most subjects in the first cohort.

Sequenced: PBMCs. The chain uses TRBV7-8 and TRBJ2-7; the D segment could be TRBD1, given 6 matching bases. The receptor's source is a man younger than 30 in good health and CMV-seropositive. CDR3 loop: CASSQMDSPYEQYF. At the DNA level, the sequence is TGTGCCAGCAGCCAGATGGACAGCCCCTACGAGCAGTACTTC. With the portions outside the CDR3 filled from the reference TRBV7-8 and TRBJ2-7 genes, the complete variable region becomes GAGVSQSPRYKVAKRGQDVALRCDPISGHVSLFWYQQALGQGPEFLTYFQNEAQLDKSGLPSDRFFAERPEGSVSTLKIQRTQQEDSAVYLCASSQMDSPYEQYFGPGTRLTVT.